Presented here are 26 T cell receptor beta chains from one specimen sequenced in a study of T cells in women clearing cervical HPV infection. The data were produced by immunoSEQ multiplex PCR, yet TCRdb's version contains in-frame clones alone and is incomplete. The specimen's table records about 46,000 clones. The sequenced sample was blood buffy coat. Receptors were obtained from a woman aged 18 to 75 with a cervical HPV16 infection that either progressed to CIN3+ or cleared (not recorded which).

CDR3 DNA, as far as it was read: TGTGCCAGTACGGCGGGAGGTACGAACACCGGGGAG. It translates to CASTAGGTNTGE. The entire CDR3 reads CASTAGGTNTGELFF. V usage is TRBV28 and J usage is TRBJ2-2; TRBD2 matches at 8 bases. The sequence runs out 3 residues before the end of the CDR3; the remainder is reconstructed from the germline J gene. The CDR3 has 15 residues. In germline, CDR1 is MDHEN, CDR2 SYDVKM. V shed 9 bases and J 0 bases; nucleotides not matched to a gene: 6.

A remark on this clone: The read is 3 residues too short to cover the CDR3 end, so that end is filled in from the germline J gene. The J gene is TRBJ2-2, the V gene TRBV7-3, with 7 bases that match TRBD1. Germline CDR1 SGHTA, CDR2 FQGTGA. The CDR3 has 15 amino acids. The DNA read from the CDR3 is TGTGCCAGCAGCATGACAGGGCGTGGGGCCAACGTG. Translated: CASSMTGRGANV. The whole CDR3 region reads CASSMTGRGANVLFF.

To note about this clone: The CDR3 extends 3 residues past the end of the read, so its final part is completed from the germline J gene. This chain uses TRBV19 with TRBJ1-3, with D perhaps TRBD1 (5 bases). This CDR3 contains 15 residues. Germline V lookup: CDR1 LNHDA, CDR2 SQIVND (reference sequence). The V end was cut by 3 bases, the J end by 1 base, with 10 bases between. Partial CDR3 DNA: TGTGCCAGTAGTATCTCCAGGGTATCTGGAAACACC. Translation: CASSISRVSGNT. The full CDR3 protein is CASSISRVSGNTIYF.

Notes on this clone: Sequencing ends 3 residues short of the CDR3 end; the germline J gene provides the rest. The chain employs TRBV30 and TRBJ1-5, with D possibly being TRBD1 (5 bases). The germline V and J ends were trimmed by 1 base and 5 bases, with 15 bases remaining between them. Germline-derived CDR1 and CDR2 are GTSNPN and SVGIG (reference sequence). The CDR3 has 15 amino acids. CDR3 sequence: CAWSGDSYPYQPQHF. The CDR3 bases that were read are TGTGCCTGGAGTGGAGACAGTTATCCGTATCAGCCC.

A note on this clone: The DNA ends 3 residues before the CDR3 does, and the rest of the CDR3 is filled in from the germline J gene. The rearrangement joins TRBV20-1 to TRBJ1-4, with D hard to call. Germline V gives CDR1 DFQATT, CDR2 SNEGSKA (reference sequence). The V and J ends lost 6 bases and 0 bases respectively, with 8 bases between them. The CDR3 consists of 13 residues. The CDR3 region is CSATSTTNEKLFF. The part of the CDR3 DNA that was read is TGCAGTGCCACATCAACAACTAATGAAAAA.

Points on this clone: The CDR3 extends 3 residues past the end of the read, so its final part is completed from the germline J gene. V usage is TRBV18 and J usage is TRBJ2-1, with 7 bases aligning to TRBD1. The V gene end was trimmed by 4 bases and the J gene end by 7 bases; junction bases not matched to a gene: 7. The CDR3 has 14 residues. Germline loops: CDR1 KGHSH, CDR2 LQKENI. The sequenced CDR3 bases are TGTGCCAGCTCACAACAGGACAGGATGAATGAG. Encoded protein: CASSQQDRMNE. The CDR3 in its entirety is CASSQQDRMNEQFF.

As to this clone: The observed sequence ends 3 residues before the CDR3 terminus, with the missing tail filled in from the germline J gene. The chain employs TRBV7-6 and TRBJ2-6; D gene ambiguous. V was trimmed by 5 bases and J by 3 bases, leaving 11 bases between them. Germline lookup yields CDR1 SGHVS and CDR2 FNYEAQ. This CDR3 has 15 residues. The CDR3: CASSVSYSGANVLTF. CDR3 DNA (partial): TGTGCCAGCAGCGTCTCGTATAGTGGGGCCAACGTC.

The CDR3 sequence is CASSKGQGNPQPQYF. CDR3 DNA, as far as it was read: TGTGCCAGTAGTAAAGGACAGGGTAATCCGCAGCCG. The genes are TRBV19 and TRBJ2-3, with 8 bases that match TRBD1. The CDR3 end is not reached by the read, which stops 3 residues before it; the germline J gene fills it in. The CDR3 consists of 15 residues. The germline gives CDR1 LNHDA, CDR2 SQIVND (reference sequence).

As to this clone: Read coverage stops 3 residues before the CDR3 terminus; the germline J gene supplies the remainder. The V and J genes are TRBV4-1 and TRBJ2-7; TRBD2 aligns across 12 bases. The CDR3 sequence is 16 residues long. Germline V lookup: CDR1 MGHRA, CDR2 YSYEKL. V dropped 5 bases and J dropped 0; count of bases not matched to a gene: 5. CDR3: CASSKLAGGSSYEQYF. CDR3 DNA (partial): TGCGCCAGCAGCAAGCTAGCGGGAGGGAGCTCCTACGAG.

About this clone itself: At one end, the junction sequence differs from germline, possibly due to a read error. From the germline J gene comes the end of the CDR3, since the read stops 3 residues before it. This chain joins TRBV7-7 and TRBJ1-4; D is perhaps TRBD1 (6 bases). CDR1 SSHAT and CDR2 FNYEAQ come from the germline V gene (reference sequence). The CDR3 covers 14 residues. CDR3: CASSLRGFNSPLFF. The covered CDR3 bases are TGTGCTAGCAGCTTAAGGGGGTTCAATTCACCA.

On this clone: The sequenced fragment ends 3 residues before the CDR3 boundary, so the rest is inferred from the germline J gene. This chain connects TRBV11-3 to TRBJ1-6; 8 bases match TRBD1. The V gene end was trimmed by 4 bases and the J gene end by 7 bases; junction bases not matched to a gene: 3. CDR1 is SGHNT, CDR2 YENEEA, per germline. The CDR3 length is 14 residues. The covered CDR3 bases are TGTGCCAGCAGCTCGGGACAGGACAATTCACCC. It yields the protein CASSSGQDNSP. The complete CDR3 reads CASSSGQDNSPLHF.

As for this clone: The read halts 3 residues ahead of the CDR3 end, with the missing end drawn from the germline J gene. The chain is built from TRBV7-2 and TRBJ1-5; TRBD1 is a possible D gene (5 bases). Trimming took 1 base from V and 6 from J, leaving 10 bases between them. CDR3 length equals 14 residues. Per the germline V gene, CDR1 is SGHTA and CDR2 is FQGNSA. The DNA read from the CDR3 is TGTGCCAGCAGCTTAGGGGGCAGTGGTCAGCCC. Its protein product is CASSLGGSGQP. The complete CDR3 reads CASSLGGSGQPQHF.

As concerns this clone: The read terminates 3 residues ahead of where the CDR3 ends, so the germline J gene completes it. The chain recombines TRBV19 with TRBJ2-3, with D perhaps matching TRBD1 (6 bases). CDR3 length equals 15 residues. Germline V lookup: CDR1 LNHDA, CDR2 SQIVND (reference sequence). The part of the CDR3 DNA that was read is TGTGCCAGTAGTAGCCACAGGGTTGGGGCGGAGACG. Protein: CASSSHRVGAET. The entire CDR3 sequence reads CASSSHRVGAETQYF.

About this clone itself: The sequence runs out 3 residues before the end of the CDR3; the remainder is reconstructed from the germline J gene. The chain couples TRBV14 to TRBJ2-1, with a tentative D call TRBD1 (6 bases). Per the germline V gene, CDR1 is SGHDN and CDR2 is FVKESK. Trimming cost V 4 bases and J 0 bases, with 13 bases left between them. This CDR3 has 16 residues. The sequenced part of the CDR3 DNA is TGTGCCAGCAGCCGCCAGGGGTACCGCTCCTACAATGAG. This gives the protein CASSRQGYRSYNE. The full CDR3 protein is CASSRQGYRSYNEQFF.

As to this clone: The read is 3 residues too short to cover the CDR3 end, so that end is filled in from the germline J gene. J is TRBJ2-3 and V is TRBV20-1; TRBD2 matches 11 bases. CDR1 DFQATT and CDR2 SNEGSKA come from the germline V gene (reference sequence). V shed 5 bases and J 3 bases; nucleotides not matched to a gene: 10. The CDR3 totals 16 residues. CDR3 sequence reads: CSAPLGLAGGTDTQYF. The part of the CDR3 DNA that was read is TGCAGTGCTCCCCTGGGATTAGCGGGAGGGACAGATACG.

With regard to this clone: The CDR3 end falls 3 residues outside the read, so it is completed with the germline J gene. V is TRBV30 and J is TRBJ2-7; a possible D gene is TRBD1 (6 bases). The CDR3 extends over 12 amino acids. Germline V gene lookup returns CDR1 GTSNPN and CDR2 SVGIG (reference sequence). Trimming removed 2 bases from V and 2 bases from J, with 7 bases in between. CDR3 DNA (partial): TGTGCCTGGAGTAGGGGGACCTACGAG. Amino acids: CAWSRGTYE. The entire CDR3 is CAWSRGTYEQYF.

On this clone: The CDR3 is cut off 3 residues early in the read; its end comes from the germline J gene. The chain links TRBV29-1 to TRBJ2-1, with D perhaps matching TRBD1 (6 bases). The CDR3 covers 14 residues. Looked up from germline, CDR1 is SQVTM and CDR2 is ANQGSEA. V was pared by 6 bases and J by 7 bases, with 19 bases between. The CDR3 reads CSVKTGSRGNEQFF. CDR3 bases read: TGCAGCGTCAAGACAGGTAGCCGTGGGAATGAG.

The part of the CDR3 DNA that was read is TGCGCCAGCAGCTTGTGGTCAGGGGGCGGTCAGCCC. Amino acid sequence: CASSLWSGGGQP. The whole CDR3 sequence is CASSLWSGGGQPQHF. The rearrangement joins TRBV5-1 to TRBJ1-5; 8 nucleotides align to TRBD1. Read data end 3 residues before the CDR3 end; the end is taken from the germline J gene. CDR3 size: 15 residues. The V gene end was trimmed by 1 base and the J gene end by 6 bases; junction bases not matched to a gene: 6. Germline V gives CDR1 SGHRS, CDR2 YFSETQ.

On this clone: The read gets to within 3 residues of the CDR3 end, and the germline J gene fills in the rest. This chain connects TRBV6-2 or TRBV6-3 to TRBJ2-7; perhaps TRBD1 as D (5 bases). Looked up from germline, CDR1 is MNHEY and CDR2 is SVGEGT. The CDR3 consists of 12 residues. The germline V and J ends were trimmed by 6 bases and 3 bases, with 9 bases remaining between them. CDR3 sequence: CASSTTGYEQYF. Incomplete CDR3 DNA: TGTGCCAGCAGCACTACAGGCTACGAG.

Points on this clone: The read terminates 3 residues ahead of where the CDR3 ends, so the germline J gene completes it. The chain employs TRBV2 and TRBJ2-5, with D maybe TRBD1 (5 bases). Trimming took off 1 base at V and 7 bases at J, with 10 bases between the two ends. This CDR3 has 13 amino acids. CDR1 and CDR2 (germline): SNHLY, FYNNEI. The CDR3 region is CASSEEVRGTQYF. The CDR3 DNA, read in part, is TGTGCCAGCAGTGAAGAAGTTAGGGGGACC.

Notes on this clone: The read falls 3 residues short of the CDR3 end, and the missing part is taken from the germline J gene. The genes are TRBV2 and TRBJ2-7; the match to TRBD2 covers 8 bases. This CDR3 has 14 residues. Germline CDR1 SNHLY, CDR2 FYNNEI. V lost 4 bases to trimming and J lost 2 bases; unmatched junction nucleotides: 4. The chain's CDR3 is CASSAEAGAYEQYF. The part of the CDR3 DNA that was read is TGTGCCAGCAGTGCGGAAGCGGGAGCCTACGAG.

Comment on this clone: The sequenced fragment ends 3 residues before the CDR3 boundary, so the rest is inferred from the germline J gene. The chain has TRBV7-9 and TRBJ1-1; D not certain. The V gene lost 5 bases and the J gene lost 0 bases, with 7 bases spanning the gap. Looked up from germline, CDR1 is SEHNR and CDR2 is FQNEAQ (reference sequence). CDR3 length equals 13 residues. The CDR3 sequence: CASSSTVNTEAFF. The part of the CDR3 DNA that was read is TGTGCCAGCAGCAGCACGGTGAACACTGAA. Combining the CDR3 with reference TRBV7-9 and TRBJ1-1 gives the whole variable domain DTGVSQNPRHKITKRGQNVTFRCDPISEHNRLYWYRQTLGQGPEFLTYFQNEAQLEKSRLLSDRFSAERPKGSFSTLEIQRTEQGDSAMYLCASSSTVNTEAFFGQGTRLTVV.

As concerns this clone: The read falls 3 residues short of the CDR3 end, and the missing part is taken from the germline J gene. The chain joins TRBV7-3 to TRBJ2-1; TRBD1 matches 8 bases. After removal of 2 bases from V and 7 bases from J, the junction contained 10 bases not matched to a gene. This CDR3 has 16 amino acids. Germline V gives CDR1 SGHTA, CDR2 FQGTGA. The part of the CDR3 DNA that was read is TGTGCCAGCAGCTTAGGGTGGCAGGGGGCCGTAAATGAG. Translating gives CASSLGWQGAVNE. The full CDR3 reads CASSLGWQGAVNEQFF.

Details on this clone: The CDR3 goes on 3 residues after the read ends, and that part is filled in from the germline J gene. The V gene is TRBV7-9, the J gene TRBJ2-4, with D possibly matching TRBD2 (6 bases). From germline, CDR1 is SEHNR and CDR2 FQNEAQ (reference sequence). The V end was cut by 1 base, the J end by 6 bases, with 10 bases between. CDR3 length: 14 amino acids. Here the CDR3 reads CASSLGLGGNIQYF. The part of the CDR3 DNA that was read is TGTGCCAGCAGCTTAGGTTTGGGGGGAAACATT.

Comment on this clone: The read comes to an end 3 residues before the CDR3 does, leaving the germline J gene to fill in the end. The chain links TRBV10-2 to TRBJ1-1; 7 bases are shared with TRBD1. This CDR3 contains 16 residues. V lost 6 bases, J lost 0 bases, and 10 bases stayed unmatched. Germline V gene lookup returns CDR1 WSHSY and CDR2 SAAADI. The sequenced CDR3 bases are TGCGCCAGCAGGGGTACTCCGGGACAGTTGAACACTGAA. It yields the protein CASRGTPGQLNTE. The full CDR3 sequence reads CASRGTPGQLNTEAFF.

As concerns this clone: The CDR3 is cut off 3 residues early in the read; its end comes from the germline J gene. This chain connects TRBV6-2 or TRBV6-3 to TRBJ2-7, with 7 bases aligning to TRBD2. Germline assignment: CDR1 MNHEY and CDR2 SVGEGT. J gave up 4 bases and V 2 bases, and 2 bases lay outside the gene matches. The CDR3 extends over 13 amino acids. The CDR3 bases that were read are TGTGCCAGCAGTTACAGCGGGAAGTACGAG. This encodes CASSYSGKYE. The entire CDR3 protein is CASSYSGKYEQYF.